The 8 T cell receptor beta chains below all came from one sample that was sequenced in a study of T cells in localized non-small cell lung cancer. Libraries were prepared by immunoSEQ multiplex PCR; TCRdb keeps only in-frame clonotypes and omits some of them. The profile shows 30,000 to 45,000 clones, about 86% of them singletons. The sequenced sample was peripheral blood mononuclear cells, obtained before any cancer treatment. These receptors were obtained from a male donor at least 60 years old with stage II lung adenocarcinoma.

This clone has just a few counts. The rearrangement joins TRBV19 to TRBJ1-1; no reliable D call. In germline, CDR1 is LNHDA, CDR2 SQIVND (reference sequence). The CDR3 sequence is 13 residues long. V was shortened by 5 bases and J by 4 bases, with 11 bases between the two germline ends. The chain's CDR3 is CASSSRRGTEAFF. The DNA of the CDR3 is TGTGCCAGTAGTTCTAGACGAGGCACTGAAGCTTTCTTT.

The chain is built from TRBV30 and TRBJ1-1; no clear D. The CDR3 loop spans 11 amino acids. Germline CDR1 and CDR2: GTSNPN and SVGIG (reference sequence). With 4 bases removed from V and 11 bases from J, the gap between germline ends came to 14 bases. The CDR3 bases are TGTGCCTGGACCCTAATGGGGTCGGCTTTCTTT. Protein product: CAWTLMGSAFF.

The V call is TRBV7-2, the J call TRBJ2-5; D not certain. Trimming removed 1 base at V and 7 bases at J, with 13 bases between. The germline V gene encodes CDR1 SGHTA and CDR2 FQGNSA. The CDR3 runs 14 residues. The CDR3 region is CASSLVLSSGTQYF. The DNA of the CDR3 is TGTGCCAGCAGCTTAGTACTTAGCTCAGGGACCCAGTACTTC.

The rearrangement links TRBV19 to TRBJ2-5; 9 bases map to TRBD1. V gave up 2 bases and J gave up 5 bases; unmatched junction bases: 3. Germline values: CDR1 LNHDA, CDR2 SQIVND (reference sequence). This CDR3 has 14 amino acids. The CDR3 here is CASSITGGAETQYF. The CDR3 DNA sequence: TGTGCCAGTAGTATAACAGGGGGCGCGGAGACCCAGTACTTC.

This sequence joins TRBV12-5 and TRBJ2-7, with a possible D match to TRBD1 (5 bases). V was shortened by 1 base and J by 5 bases, with 15 bases between the two germline ends. The CDR3 covers 15 residues. Looked up from germline, CDR1 is LGHNT and CDR2 is FRNRAP. The CDR3 region has the DNA TGTGCTAGTGGTTTGGCACCCCCAGGGAACAACGAGCAGTACTTC. Residues: CASGLAPPGNNEQYF.

The chain has TRBV5-1 and TRBJ2-3, with 7 bases fitting TRBD2. The germline CDR1 and CDR2 sequences are SGHRS and YFSETQ. The CDR3 is 12 amino acids. V dropped 6 bases and J dropped 5; count of bases not matched to a gene: 3. DNA of the CDR3: TGCGCCAGCACCTCTAGCGGAGATACGCAGTATTTT. Amino acid sequence: CASTSSGDTQYF.

V is TRBV19 and J is TRBJ1-2; the match to TRBD1 covers 10 bases. The trim removed 9 bases at V and 12 bases at J, leaving 1 base unmatched. The length of the CDR3 is 9 residues. The V gene's germline CDR1 is LNHDA and CDR2 SQIVND (reference sequence). CDR3 residues: CASGQGDTF. CDR3 in DNA: TGTGCCAGCGGACAGGGGGACACCTTC.

To note about this clone: Relative to the germline gene, one junction end is altered; a read error may explain this. CDR3 protein: CASSIAGGSNKQFF. The CDR3 bases are TGTGCCAGTAGTATAGCCGGGGGGTCCAATAAGCAGTTCTTC. The genes are TRBV19 and TRBJ2-1; 7 bases fit TRBD2. Germline CDR1 LNHDA, CDR2 SQIVND (reference sequence). This CDR3 is built from 14 residues.